The clone carrying this TCR beta chain occurred a few times. Cohorts were assigned according to the clinical history that participants reported. All recovered Cohort 3 donors got two negative PCRs, got clearance, or saw symptom resolution. These data originate in a study of blood T cell repertoires in COVID-19. Trimming took 3 bases from V and 0 from J, leaving 20 bases between them. Germline CDR1 and CDR2: SGHDT and YYEEEE. This CDR3 has 18 residues. TCRdb's copy holds only in-frame clones and misses some; the assay was immunoSEQ multiplex PCR. The table has around 170,000 clones, around four fifths seen once.

The sequenced material came from PBMCs or T cells enriched from blood (not recorded which). The V call is TRBV5-6, the J call TRBJ2-3; a possible D gene is TRBD1 (6 bases). This receptor was identified in a woman in her forties or fifties who had recovered from COVID-19. CDR3: CASSSRGQRMSSTDTQYF. The CDR3 DNA follows: TGTGCCAGCAGCTCAAGAGGACAGCGGATGTCTAGCACAGATACGCAGTATTTT.